A single sample is the source of the 24 T cell receptor beta chains below, sequenced in a study of blood T cell repertoires in COVID-19. Method: immunoSEQ multiplex PCR; TCRdb's copy keeps in-frame clones and lacks some. The sample yields over 45,000 clones, about nine tenths seen once. The sample taken for sequencing was peripheral blood. These receptors all stem from a woman aged 60-75 years with active COVID-19.

The chain is built from TRBV7-9 and TRBJ1-1; D not certain. The V gene's germline CDR1 is SEHNR and CDR2 FQNEAQ (reference sequence). The CDR3 runs to 12 residues. The V end was cut by 2 bases, the J end by 7 bases, with 8 bases between. The CDR3 sequence is CASSLTAIEAFF. CDR3 in DNA: TGTGCCAGCAGCTTAACAGCTATTGAAGCTTTCTTT.

This clone was found a few times. The rearrangement uses TRBV7-8 and TRBJ1-2, with 7 bases aligning to TRBD1. This CDR3 spans 14 amino acids. Germline V CDR1 and CDR2: SGHVS, FQNEAQ. The ends lost 4 bases at V and 4 bases at J; junction bases unmatched: 6. CDR3 residues: CASSSPYRGYGYTF. The CDR3 DNA sequence: TGTGCCAGCAGCTCCCCTTACAGGGGCTATGGCTACACCTTC.

In regard to this clone: One end of the junction varies from germline; a read error may be responsible. This chain uses TRBV18 with TRBJ1-1; TRBD1 matches at 8 bases. This CDR3 spans 15 amino acids. From germline, CDR1 is KGHSH and CDR2 LQKENI. The CDR3 sequence: CAGSPLWTGSTEAFF. CDR3 nucleotide sequence: TGTGCCGGCTCACCACTTTGGACAGGGTCCACTGAAGCTTTCTTT.

The CDR3 nucleotides are TGTGCCAGCAGCGACATCAGGGGTGAGACCCAGTACTTC. This encodes CASSDIRGETQYF. The chain links TRBV3-1 (or the pseudogene TRBV3-2) to TRBJ2-5, with D perhaps matching TRBD1 (6 bases). V was pared by 5 bases and J by 5 bases, with 12 bases between. CDR3 size: 13 residues. Germline lookup yields CDR1 LGHDT and CDR2 YNNKEL (reference sequence).

This rearrangement joins TRBV5-4 to TRBJ2-1; D call uncertain. The CDR3 totals 14 residues. Germline V gene lookup returns CDR1 SGHNT and CDR2 YYREEE (reference sequence). Trimming left V 5 bases short and J 10 bases short, with 19 bases between. As DNA, the CDR3 is TGTGCCAGCAGTCGGATTGTGGATGCGAGGGAGCAGTTCTTC. Translated: CASSRIVDAREQFF.

The rearrangement links TRBV3-1 (or the pseudogene TRBV3-2) to TRBJ2-3; D gene unclear. CDR1 and CDR2 (germline): LGHDT, YNNKEL (reference sequence). The CDR3 has 15 residues. Deletions cut 0 bases from V and 2 bases from J, with 9 bases between. CDR3 bases: TGTGCCAGCAGCCAAGACGGGTATCCCACAGATACGCAGTATTTT. Its translation is CASSQDGYPTDTQYF.

The chain employs TRBV11-2 and TRBJ2-3; tentatively, D is TRBD2 (5 bases). The CDR3 covers 15 residues. CDR1 is SGHAT and CDR2 is FQNNGV in the germline V gene. V dropped 2 bases and J dropped 4 bases, with 13 bases sitting between them. In DNA form, the CDR3 reads TGTGCCAGCAGCTTAAACCAAGGGAGCCCAGATACGCAGTATTTT. Translation gives CASSLNQGSPDTQYF.

This chain links TRBV30 with TRBJ1-2, with D perhaps TRBD1 (5 bases). The V end lost 1 base, the J end lost 6 bases, and 12 bases lay between the germline ends. In germline, CDR1 is GTSNPN, CDR2 SVGIG (reference sequence). The CDR3 loop spans 13 amino acids. In nucleotides, the CDR3 is TGTGCCTGGAGTGCCTCAGGGAAGGATGGCTACACCTTC. Translation gives CAWSASGKDGYTF. Filled out from reference TRBV30 and TRBJ1-2, the complete variable domain reads SQTIHQWPATLVQPVGSPLSLECTVEGTSNPNLYWYRQAAGRGLQLLFYSVGIGQISSEVPQNLSASRPQDRQFILSSKKLLLSDSGFYLCAWSASGKDGYTFGSGTRLTVV.

The table lists this clone with a count of one. The chain couples TRBV7-9 to TRBJ2-1, with D tentatively TRBD1 (5 bases). CDR3 length: 14 amino acids. Germline CDR1 SEHNR, CDR2 FQNEAQ (reference sequence). The germline V and J ends were trimmed by 1 base and 9 bases, with 13 bases remaining between them. CDR3 DNA: TGTGCCAGCAGCTTAGTGGGGCTTCTGGGTGAGCAGTTCTTC. Translation gives CASSLVGLLGEQFF.

CDR3 sequence reads: CASSLRGGGALYEKLFF. The CDR3 bases are TGTGCCAGCAGTTTAAGGGGTGGGGGGGCACTATATGAAAAACTGTTTTTT. The chain carries TRBV27 and TRBJ1-4; the D gene is possibly TRBD1 (6 bases). V was clipped by 2 bases and J by 6 bases, with 19 bases between them. Looked up from germline, CDR1 is MNHEY and CDR2 is SMNVEV (reference sequence). The CDR3 covers 17 residues.

The CDR3 DNA follows: TGCGCCAGCAGGCCCGACTTGTCGCTGGGCTCCTACGAGCAGTACTTC. Protein sequence: CASRPDLSLGSYEQYF. The J gene is TRBJ2-7, the V gene TRBV5-1; D is unclear. Germline lookup yields CDR1 SGHRS and CDR2 YFSETQ. The CDR3 contains 16 residues. With 5 bases removed from V and 0 bases from J, the gap between germline ends came to 18 bases.

The chain combines TRBV27 with TRBJ1-2; 11 bases map to TRBD1. CDR3 length: 16 amino acids. V trimming: 0 bases; J trimming: 4 bases; junction bases outside the gene matches: 4. Looked up from germline, CDR1 is MNHEY and CDR2 is SMNVEV (reference sequence). CDR3 loop: CASSLSTGQGGYGYTF. The DNA for the CDR3 is TGTGCCAGCAGTTTATCGACGGGACAGGGGGGCTATGGCTACACCTTC.

The V gene is TRBV4-1, the J gene TRBJ1-4; unclear D gene. Germline V lookup: CDR1 MGHRA, CDR2 YSYEKL. The CDR3 runs to 12 residues. The V end lost 8 bases, the J end lost 8 bases, and 12 bases lay between the germline ends. CDR3 in amino acids: CASSTHEEKLFF. CDR3 nucleotides: TGCGCCAGCTCCACGCATGAGGAAAAACTGTTTTTT.

This clone was recorded only once. The chain has TRBV7-8 and TRBJ2-3; TRBD2 is a possible D gene (5 bases). The CDR3 spans 11 residues. Trimming removed 2 bases from V and 10 bases from J, with 7 bases in between. Germline V gene lookup returns CDR1 SGHVS and CDR2 FQNEAQ. CDR3 DNA: TGTGCCAGCAGCTTACTAGCTTCGCAGTATTTT. This encodes CASSLLASQYF.

The V gene is TRBV19, the J gene TRBJ2-7, with a tentative D call TRBD2 (6 bases). Per germline, CDR1 LNHDA and CDR2 SQIVND (reference sequence). The CDR3 has 14 amino acids. V was trimmed by 5 bases and J by 2 bases, leaving 13 bases between them. The CDR3, as DNA: TGTGCCAGTAGTCCGCCGGGACTCGCCTACGAGCAGTACTTC. Protein sequence: CASSPPGLAYEQYF.

In this sample, this clone turned up a few times. V and J are TRBV12-3 or TRBV12-4 and TRBJ1-2; D remains ambiguous. The CDR3 covers 13 residues. Between the trimmed V and J ends, which lost 5 bases and 2 bases, there was a span of 9 bases. CDR3 DNA: TGTGCCAGCAGTGCCGCAGCGAACTATGGCTACACCTTC. It yields the protein CASSAAANYGYTF.

This sequence joins TRBV3-1 (or the pseudogene TRBV3-2) and TRBJ2-2, with TRBD2 identical over 8 bases. V gave up 2 bases and J gave up 2 bases; unmatched junction bases: 4. The germline CDR1 and CDR2 sequences are LGHDT and YNNKEL (reference sequence). This CDR3 is 16 amino acids long. DNA of the CDR3: TGTGCCAGCAGCCAACAGCGGGGGACAAACACCGGGGAGCTGTTTTTT. It codes for CASSQQRGTNTGELFF.

The chain recombines TRBV7-9 with TRBJ2-3; 12 bases agree with TRBD2. V lost 5 bases and J lost 1; bases outside the gene matches: 7. The CDR3 is 17 residues long. Germline assignment: CDR1 SEHNR and CDR2 FQNEAQ (reference sequence). The CDR3 is CASSKGTSGLGTDTQYF. The CDR3 region has the DNA TGTGCCAGCAGCAAAGGGACTAGCGGGTTGGGCACAGATACGCAGTATTTT. Variable domain in full (rest from reference TRBV7-9 and TRBJ2-3): DTGVSQNPRHKITKRGQNVTFRCDPISEHNRLYWYRQTLGQGPEFLTYFQNEAQLEKSRLLSDRFSAERPKGSFSTLEIQRTEQGDSAMYLCASSKGTSGLGTDTQYFGPGTRLTVL.

The chain joins TRBV19 to TRBJ2-7, with D perhaps matching TRBD1 (6 bases). Germline V gives CDR1 LNHDA, CDR2 SQIVND (reference sequence). This CDR3 region has 14 residues. Trimming shortened V by 3 bases and J by 3 bases, and 12 bases separated the two germline ends. The CDR3 DNA reads as TGTGCCAGTAGTATTGGCAGGGGAAGCTACGAGCAGTACTTC. It translates to CASSIGRGSYEQYF.

The chain links TRBV19 to TRBJ2-1; TRBD2 matches 7 bases. CDR3 length equals 12 residues. Germline assignment: CDR1 LNHDA and CDR2 SQIVND (reference sequence). The junction had 2 bases not matched to a gene; V was cut back by 3 bases and J by 9 bases. In nucleotides, the CDR3 is TGTGCCAGTAGTATTCCGGGGGGTGAGCAGTTCTTC. Residues: CASSIPGGEQFF.

The V and J genes are TRBV7-9 and TRBJ2-1; D possibly corresponds to TRBD1 (6 bases). Germline loops: CDR1 SEHNR, CDR2 FQNEAQ (reference sequence). V was clipped by 5 bases and J by 7 bases, with 15 bases between them. This CDR3 region has 14 residues. DNA of the CDR3: TGTGCCAGCAGCCGAAATACAGGGTCTAATGAGCAGTTCTTC. Protein: CASSRNTGSNEQFF.

The chain uses TRBV7-8 and TRBJ2-7, with D tentatively TRBD1 (5 bases). V gave up 3 bases and J gave up 4 bases, with 16 bases separating them. CDR1 and CDR2 (germline): SGHVS, FQNEAQ. The CDR3 is 15 residues long. In DNA, the CDR3 is TGTGCCAGCAGCTTTAATCCGGACACCCATTACGAGCAGTACTTC. Its translation: CASSFNPDTHYEQYF.

The V gene is TRBV5-6, the J gene TRBJ2-1; 7 bases align to TRBD1. The length of the CDR3 is 15 residues. V was pared by 0 bases and J by 2 bases, with 2 bases of the junction left unmatched. Per the germline V gene, CDR1 is SGHDT and CDR2 is YYEEEE. CDR3 in amino acids: CASSLGDSPYNEQFF. In nucleotides, the CDR3 is TGTGCCAGCAGCTTGGGGGACAGCCCCTACAATGAGCAGTTCTTC.

The CDR3 region has the DNA TGTGCCAGCAGCCAAGCAGGGGTCGAGCAGTACTTC. It translates to CASSQAGVEQYF. The rearrangement links TRBV3-1 (or the pseudogene TRBV3-2) to TRBJ2-7; D perhaps matches TRBD1 (6 bases). V was cut by 1 base and J by 6 bases, with 7 bases left in between. This CDR3 is 12 amino acids long. Germline lookup yields CDR1 LGHDT and CDR2 YNNKEL (reference sequence).